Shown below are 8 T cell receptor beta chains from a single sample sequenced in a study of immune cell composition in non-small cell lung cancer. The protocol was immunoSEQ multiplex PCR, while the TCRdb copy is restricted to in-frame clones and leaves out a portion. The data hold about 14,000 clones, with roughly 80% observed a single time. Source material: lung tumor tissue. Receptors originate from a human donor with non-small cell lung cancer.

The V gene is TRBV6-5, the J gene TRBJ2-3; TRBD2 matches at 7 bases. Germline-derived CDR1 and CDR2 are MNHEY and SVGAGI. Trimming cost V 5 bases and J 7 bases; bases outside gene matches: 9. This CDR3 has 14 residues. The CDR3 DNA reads TGTGCCAGCAGTAAAGGACTAGAATGGAATACGCAGTATTTT. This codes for CASSKGLEWNTQYF.

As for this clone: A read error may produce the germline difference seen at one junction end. The CDR3 sequence is CASSSGIEETQYF. CDR3 DNA sequence: TGTGCCAGCAGCTCCGGGATAGAAGAGACCCAGTACTTC. This chain joins TRBV5-1 and TRBJ2-5; possible D gene TRBD2, 5 bases. Germline V gene data show CDR1 as SGHRS and CDR2 as YFSETQ. CDR3 length: 13 amino acids.

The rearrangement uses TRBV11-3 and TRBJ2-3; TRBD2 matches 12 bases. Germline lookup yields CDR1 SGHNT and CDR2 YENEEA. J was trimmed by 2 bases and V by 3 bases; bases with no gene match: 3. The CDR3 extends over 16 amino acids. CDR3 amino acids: CASSLGTSGYTDTQYF. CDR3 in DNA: TGTGCCAGCAGCTTGGGGACTAGCGGGTACACAGATACGCAGTATTTT.

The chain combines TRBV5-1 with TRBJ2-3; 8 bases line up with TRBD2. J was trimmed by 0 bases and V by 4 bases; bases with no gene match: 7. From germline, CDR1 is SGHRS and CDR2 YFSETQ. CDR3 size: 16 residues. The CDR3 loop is CASSQGAGASTDTQYF. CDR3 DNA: TGCGCCAGCAGCCAAGGAGCGGGAGCTAGCACAGATACGCAGTATTTT.

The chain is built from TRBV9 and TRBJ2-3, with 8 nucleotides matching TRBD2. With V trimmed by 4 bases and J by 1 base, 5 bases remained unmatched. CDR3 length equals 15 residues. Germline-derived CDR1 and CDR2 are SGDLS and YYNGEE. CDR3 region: CASSPASGRTDTQYF. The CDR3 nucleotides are TGTGCCAGCAGCCCGGCTAGCGGGCGCACAGATACGCAGTATTTT.

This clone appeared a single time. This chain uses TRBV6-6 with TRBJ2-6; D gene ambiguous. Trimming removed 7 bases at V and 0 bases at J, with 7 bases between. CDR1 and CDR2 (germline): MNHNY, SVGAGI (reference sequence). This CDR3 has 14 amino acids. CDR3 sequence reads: CASKALSGANVLTF. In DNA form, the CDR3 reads TGTGCCAGCAAAGCTCTCTCTGGGGCCAACGTCCTGACTTTC.

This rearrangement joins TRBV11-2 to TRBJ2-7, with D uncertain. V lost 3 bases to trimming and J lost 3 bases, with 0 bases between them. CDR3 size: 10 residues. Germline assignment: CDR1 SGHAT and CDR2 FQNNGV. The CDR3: CASSFYEQYF. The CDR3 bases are TGTGCCAGCAGCTTCTACGAGCAGTACTTC.

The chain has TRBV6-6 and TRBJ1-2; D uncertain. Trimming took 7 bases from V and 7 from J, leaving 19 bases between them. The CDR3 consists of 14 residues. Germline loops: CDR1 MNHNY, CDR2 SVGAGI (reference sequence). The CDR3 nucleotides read TGTGCCAGCACATACAATCCCCTGGCGATTGGCTACACCTTC. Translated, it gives CASTYNPLAIGYTF.